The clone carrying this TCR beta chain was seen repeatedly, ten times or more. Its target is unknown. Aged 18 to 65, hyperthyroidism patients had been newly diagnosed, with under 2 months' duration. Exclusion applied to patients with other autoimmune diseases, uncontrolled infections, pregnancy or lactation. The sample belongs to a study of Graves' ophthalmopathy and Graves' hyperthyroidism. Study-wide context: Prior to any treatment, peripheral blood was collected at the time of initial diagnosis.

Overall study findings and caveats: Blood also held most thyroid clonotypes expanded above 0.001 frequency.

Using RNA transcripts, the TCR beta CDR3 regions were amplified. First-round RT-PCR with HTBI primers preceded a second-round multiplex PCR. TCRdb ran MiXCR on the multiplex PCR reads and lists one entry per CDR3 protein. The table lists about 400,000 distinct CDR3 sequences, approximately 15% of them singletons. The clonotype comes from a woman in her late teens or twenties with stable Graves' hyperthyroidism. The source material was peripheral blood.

CDR3 region: CASSQGPTGRGLYEQYF. The CDR3 DNA is TGTGCCAGCAGCCAGGGACCGACAGGTCGAGGGCTTTACGAGCAGTACTTC. The gene calls are TRBV3-1 and TRBJ2-7; perhaps TRBD1 as D (6 bases). CDR1 is LGHDT, CDR2 YNNKEL, per germline (reference sequence). V lost 3 bases, J lost 4 bases, and 22 bases lay in between. The CDR3 contains 17 residues.